This T cell receptor (beta chain) was captured by sequencing in a study of blood T cells in healthy people across ages. Trimming stripped 0 bases from V and 0 bases from J, with 6 bases between. The CDR3 is 14 amino acids. CDR1 MNHEY and CDR2 SMNVEV come from the germline V gene (reference sequence). This clonotype was seen repeatedly, ten times or more. Its specificity is not known. A sample-barcoded 5' primer and a J-beta primer mix were used in a second PCR of roughly 6 to 11 cycles. Via MiXCR, TCRdb re-called the 5' RACE reads, giving one row per CDR3 protein. This table holds 1.2 million to 1.5 million distinct CDR3 sequences, approximately 59% found once. Study-level findings and limits: Relative to aged donors, long-lived donors carried more naive CD4+ cells and displayed higher diversity.

The chain couples TRBV27 to TRBJ2-7, with D hard to call. Sequenced sample: blood. This TCR was sampled from a young man in good health. The CDR3 DNA reads as TGTGCCAGCAGTTTATCCTCCAGCTCCTACGAGCAGTACTTC. Amino acid sequence: CASSLSSSSYEQYF.